These T cell receptor beta chains were read from a single sample in a study of blood T cells in healthy people across ages. Each CDR3 protein is one row after TCRdb ran MiXCR on the 5' RACE reads. This table holds 1.5 million to 2 million distinct CDR3 sequences, roughly 27% found once. Sample: blood. The receptors come from a woman in her thirties in good health. Each CDR3 is given with its conserved first and last residue. The D gene is left open where the match is weak. A clone size is listed for some rows: how often the clone was seen (once, few, many), or a class if it is expanded.

CDR3 length: 14
D gene: NA
clone size: NA
J gene: TRBJ1-6
V gene: TRBV11-1
CDR3 DNA: TGTGCCAGCAGCTTAGGGGACATGAATTCACCCCTCCACTTT
CDR3 protein: CASSLGDMNSPLHF

CDR3 length: 16
D gene: TRBD2
clone size: few
J gene: TRBJ2-1
V gene: TRBV9
CDR3 DNA: TGTGCCAGCAGCGTTAGCGGGCCAAGCTCCTACAATGAGCAGTTCTTC
CDR3 protein: CASSVSGPSSYNEQFF

CDR3 length: 16
D gene: TRBD2
clone size: NA
J gene: TRBJ2-7
V gene: TRBV5-1
CDR3 DNA: TGCGCCAACAGCTTGGCCAGGACTAGCGAAAGACTCGAGCAGTACTTC
CDR3 protein: CANSLARTSERLEQYF

CDR3 length: 13
D gene: NA
clone size: NA
J gene: TRBJ1-2
V gene: TRBV12-3/TRBV12-4
CDR3 DNA: TGTGCCAGCAGTCTCAAAACAGGGACTGGCTACACCTTC
CDR3 protein: CASSLKTGTGYTF

CDR3 length: 14
D gene: TRBD1
clone size: few
J gene: TRBJ1-5
V gene: TRBV7-2
CDR3 DNA: TGTGCCAGCACCTTGGGACAGCTCAATCAGCCCCAGCATTTT
CDR3 protein: CASTLGQLNQPQHF

CDR3 length: 17
D gene: NA
clone size: NA
J gene: TRBJ2-7
V gene: TRBV11-2
CDR3 DNA: TGTGCCTGCAGCTTGGCCCCGGGACGCCGACCCTCCTACGAGCAGTACTTC
CDR3 protein: CACSLAPGRRPSYEQYF

CDR3 length: 13
D gene: NA
clone size: few
J gene: TRBJ2-7
V gene: TRBV2
CDR3 DNA: TGTGCCAGCAGTGAAGCAACTACGCCGAAGCAGTACTTC
CDR3 protein: CASSEATTPKQYF

CDR3 length: 13
D gene: NA
clone size: NA
J gene: TRBJ1-4
V gene: TRBV18
CDR3 DNA: TGTGCCAGCTCACGAACAGATAATGAAAAACTGTTTTTT
CDR3 protein: CASSRTDNEKLFF

CDR3 length: 16
D gene: TRBD2
clone size: few
J gene: TRBJ2-3
V gene: TRBV29-1
CDR3 DNA: TGCAGCGTTGGCGGGGGAGTAGAGGGGAGCACAGATACGCAGTATTTT
CDR3 protein: CSVGGGVEGSTDTQYF

CDR3 length: 14
D gene: NA
clone size: few
J gene: TRBJ2-3
V gene: TRBV2
CDR3 DNA: TGTGCCAGCAGTGGAAAAGGCGGAACAGATACGCAGTATTTT
CDR3 protein: CASSGKGGTDTQYF

CDR3 length: 18
D gene: NA
clone size: NA
J gene: TRBJ2-7
V gene: TRBV24-1
CDR3 DNA: TGTGCCACCAGTGACCCCAATGTACAGAGAAGCTCCTACAATGAGCAGTACTTC
CDR3 protein: CATSDPNVQRSSYNEQYF

CDR3 length: 16
D gene: TRBD1
clone size: few
J gene: TRBJ2-3
V gene: TRBV7-2
CDR3 DNA: TGTGCCAGCAGCTTAAAGACAGGGAGCGTCACAGATACGCAGTATTTT
CDR3 protein: CASSLKTGSVTDTQYF

CDR3 length: 13
D gene: TRBD1
clone size: few
J gene: TRBJ1-2
V gene: TRBV5-1
CDR3 DNA: TGCGCCAGCCGCGAGGGGGCAAACTATGGCTACACCTTC
CDR3 protein: CASREGANYGYTF

CDR3 length: 14
D gene: NA
clone size: NA
J gene: TRBJ2-5
V gene: TRBV5-6
CDR3 DNA: TGTGCCAGCAGCTTGCAAGGGGCAGCAGAGACCCAGTACTTC
CDR3 protein: CASSLQGAAETQYF

CDR3 length: 14
D gene: NA
clone size: few
J gene: TRBJ1-1
V gene: TRBV5-6
CDR3 DNA: TGTGCCAGCAGCTTGTACCAACACACCACTGAAGCTTTCTTT
CDR3 protein: CASSLYQHTTEAFF

CDR3 length: 16
D gene: TRBD2
clone size: once
J gene: TRBJ2-1
V gene: TRBV20-1
CDR3 DNA: TGCAGTGCTAGGGTTTGGCAGCGGGGGGACTACAATGAGCAGTTCTTC
CDR3 protein: CSARVWQRGDYNEQFF

CDR3 length: 15
D gene: NA
clone size: many
J gene: TRBJ2-7
V gene: TRBV7-9
CDR3 DNA: TGTGCCAGCAGAGAGTCCCGTGCAGGGGCCAACGAGCAGTACTTC
CDR3 protein: CASRESRAGANEQYF

CDR3 length: 16
D gene: TRBD2
clone size: NA
J gene: TRBJ2-3
V gene: TRBV7-3
CDR3 DNA: TGTGCCAGCAGCACCGGGACTAGCGGGGCGGTAGATACGCAGTATTTT
CDR3 protein: CASSTGTSGAVDTQYF

CDR3 length: 14
D gene: TRBD1
clone size: many
J gene: TRBJ2-1
V gene: TRBV6-5
CDR3 DNA: TGTGCCAGCAGTCCCGGACAGGGGCCCAATGAGCAGTTCTTC
CDR3 protein: CASSPGQGPNEQFF

CDR3 length: 16
D gene: TRBD2
clone size: NA
J gene: TRBJ2-1
V gene: TRBV5-1
CDR3 DNA: TGCGCCAGCAGCTTTAGCGGGGGGGCCGCCTACAATGAGCAGTTCTTC
CDR3 protein: CASSFSGGAAYNEQFF

CDR3 length: 12
D gene: NA
clone size: few
J gene: TRBJ1-1
V gene: TRBV20-1
CDR3 DNA: TGCAGTGTCTCGTCGAGAAACACTGAAGCTTTCTTT
CDR3 protein: CSVSSRNTEAFF

CDR3 length: 12
D gene: NA
clone size: NA
J gene: TRBJ2-5
V gene: TRBV29-1
CDR3 DNA: TGCAGCGTTGAAGGGGCTATCGGTAAGCAGTACTTC
CDR3 protein: CSVEGAIGKQYF

CDR3 length: 16
D gene: TRBD2
clone size: many
J gene: TRBJ2-3
V gene: TRBV20-1
CDR3 DNA: TGCAGTGCTATTCGACTAGCGGAAACTAGCACAGATACGCAGTATTTT
CDR3 protein: CSAIRLAETSTDTQYF

CDR3 length: 15
D gene: TRBD2
clone size: NA
J gene: TRBJ2-1
V gene: TRBV27
CDR3 DNA: TGTGCCAGTGGGACTAGCGGGAGGGCCTACAATGAGCAGTTCTTC
CDR3 protein: CASGTSGRAYNEQFF

CDR3 length: 14
D gene: TRBD2
clone size: NA
J gene: TRBJ2-7
V gene: TRBV5-4
CDR3 DNA: TGTGCCAGCAGCGGCGGGGGGGCGTCGCAGGAGCAGTACTTC
CDR3 protein: CASSGGGASQEQYF

CDR3 length: 15
D gene: NA
clone size: NA
J gene: TRBJ2-5
V gene: TRBV6-5
CDR3 DNA: TGTGCCAGCAGTTACGGGGGAGCAACGGGGGAGACCCAGTACTTC
CDR3 protein: CASSYGGATGETQYF

CDR3 length: 11
D gene: NA
clone size: NA
J gene: TRBJ1-2
V gene: TRBV29-1
CDR3 DNA: TGCAGCGTTGAACGGGGTCATGGCTACACCTTC
CDR3 protein: CSVERGHGYTF

CDR3 length: 15
D gene: NA
clone size: few
J gene: TRBJ2-7
V gene: TRBV5-1
CDR3 DNA: TGCGCCAGCAGCATAGGGACAACTGCTACCTACGAGCAGTACTTC
CDR3 protein: CASSIGTTATYEQYF

CDR3 length: 14
D gene: NA
clone size: NA
J gene: TRBJ1-1
V gene: TRBV2
CDR3 DNA: TGTGCCAGCAGTGACAAGGGAATGGGTACTGAAGCTTTCTTT
CDR3 protein: CASSDKGMGTEAFF

CDR3 length: 14
D gene: NA
clone size: many
J gene: TRBJ2-7
V gene: TRBV12-3/TRBV12-4
CDR3 DNA: TGTGCCAGCAGTTTTGGGCATCAGGGCTACGAGCAGTACTTC
CDR3 protein: CASSFGHQGYEQYF

CDR3 length: 13
D gene: NA
clone size: NA
J gene: TRBJ2-7
V gene: TRBV7-2
CDR3 DNA: TGTGCCGGCAGCTTAGCCGACAGCTACGAGCAGTACTTC
CDR3 protein: CAGSLADSYEQYF

CDR3 length: 13
D gene: NA
clone size: NA
J gene: TRBJ2-3
V gene: TRBV24-1
CDR3 DNA: TGTGCCACCGGCCAGGGAAACACAGATACGCAGTATTTT
CDR3 protein: CATGQGNTDTQYF

CDR3 length: 15
D gene: NA
clone size: many
J gene: TRBJ2-7
V gene: TRBV10-3
CDR3 DNA: TGTGCCATCAGTGACCCTTCGGCAGCCACCTACGAGCAGTACTTC
CDR3 protein: CAISDPSAATYEQYF

CDR3 length: 16
D gene: TRBD1
clone size: few
J gene: TRBJ1-2
V gene: TRBV5-6
CDR3 DNA: TGTGCCAGCAGCATTACCGGGACAGGGAAATGTGGAGGCTACACCTTC
CDR3 protein: CASSITGTGKCGGYTF

CDR3 length: 17
D gene: TRBD2
clone size: NA
J gene: TRBJ2-3
V gene: TRBV29-1
CDR3 DNA: TGCAGCGTTGAAGATCAATCCGGGACTAGCGGCACAGATACGCAGTATTTT
CDR3 protein: CSVEDQSGTSGTDTQYF

CDR3 length: 15
D gene: TRBD2
clone size: once
J gene: TRBJ2-1
V gene: TRBV15
CDR3 DNA: TGTGCCACCAGCAGCTTTAGCGGGAGATACAATGAGCAGTTCTTC
CDR3 protein: CATSSFSGRYNEQFF

CDR3 length: 13
D gene: TRBD2
clone size: NA
J gene: TRBJ2-5
V gene: TRBV29-1
CDR3 DNA: TGCAGCGTACGGACTAGCGGCAAAGAGACCCAGTACTTC
CDR3 protein: CSVRTSGKETQYF

CDR3 length: 13
D gene: NA
clone size: NA
J gene: TRBJ2-2
V gene: TRBV10-3
CDR3 DNA: TGTGCCATCAGTGTACTGAACACCGGGGAGCTGTTTTTT
CDR3 protein: CAISVLNTGELFF

CDR3 length: 11
D gene: NA
clone size: many
J gene: TRBJ2-7
V gene: TRBV29-1
CDR3 DNA: TGCAGCGGCAGACAGTATCGCGAGCAGTACTTC
CDR3 protein: CSGRQYREQYF